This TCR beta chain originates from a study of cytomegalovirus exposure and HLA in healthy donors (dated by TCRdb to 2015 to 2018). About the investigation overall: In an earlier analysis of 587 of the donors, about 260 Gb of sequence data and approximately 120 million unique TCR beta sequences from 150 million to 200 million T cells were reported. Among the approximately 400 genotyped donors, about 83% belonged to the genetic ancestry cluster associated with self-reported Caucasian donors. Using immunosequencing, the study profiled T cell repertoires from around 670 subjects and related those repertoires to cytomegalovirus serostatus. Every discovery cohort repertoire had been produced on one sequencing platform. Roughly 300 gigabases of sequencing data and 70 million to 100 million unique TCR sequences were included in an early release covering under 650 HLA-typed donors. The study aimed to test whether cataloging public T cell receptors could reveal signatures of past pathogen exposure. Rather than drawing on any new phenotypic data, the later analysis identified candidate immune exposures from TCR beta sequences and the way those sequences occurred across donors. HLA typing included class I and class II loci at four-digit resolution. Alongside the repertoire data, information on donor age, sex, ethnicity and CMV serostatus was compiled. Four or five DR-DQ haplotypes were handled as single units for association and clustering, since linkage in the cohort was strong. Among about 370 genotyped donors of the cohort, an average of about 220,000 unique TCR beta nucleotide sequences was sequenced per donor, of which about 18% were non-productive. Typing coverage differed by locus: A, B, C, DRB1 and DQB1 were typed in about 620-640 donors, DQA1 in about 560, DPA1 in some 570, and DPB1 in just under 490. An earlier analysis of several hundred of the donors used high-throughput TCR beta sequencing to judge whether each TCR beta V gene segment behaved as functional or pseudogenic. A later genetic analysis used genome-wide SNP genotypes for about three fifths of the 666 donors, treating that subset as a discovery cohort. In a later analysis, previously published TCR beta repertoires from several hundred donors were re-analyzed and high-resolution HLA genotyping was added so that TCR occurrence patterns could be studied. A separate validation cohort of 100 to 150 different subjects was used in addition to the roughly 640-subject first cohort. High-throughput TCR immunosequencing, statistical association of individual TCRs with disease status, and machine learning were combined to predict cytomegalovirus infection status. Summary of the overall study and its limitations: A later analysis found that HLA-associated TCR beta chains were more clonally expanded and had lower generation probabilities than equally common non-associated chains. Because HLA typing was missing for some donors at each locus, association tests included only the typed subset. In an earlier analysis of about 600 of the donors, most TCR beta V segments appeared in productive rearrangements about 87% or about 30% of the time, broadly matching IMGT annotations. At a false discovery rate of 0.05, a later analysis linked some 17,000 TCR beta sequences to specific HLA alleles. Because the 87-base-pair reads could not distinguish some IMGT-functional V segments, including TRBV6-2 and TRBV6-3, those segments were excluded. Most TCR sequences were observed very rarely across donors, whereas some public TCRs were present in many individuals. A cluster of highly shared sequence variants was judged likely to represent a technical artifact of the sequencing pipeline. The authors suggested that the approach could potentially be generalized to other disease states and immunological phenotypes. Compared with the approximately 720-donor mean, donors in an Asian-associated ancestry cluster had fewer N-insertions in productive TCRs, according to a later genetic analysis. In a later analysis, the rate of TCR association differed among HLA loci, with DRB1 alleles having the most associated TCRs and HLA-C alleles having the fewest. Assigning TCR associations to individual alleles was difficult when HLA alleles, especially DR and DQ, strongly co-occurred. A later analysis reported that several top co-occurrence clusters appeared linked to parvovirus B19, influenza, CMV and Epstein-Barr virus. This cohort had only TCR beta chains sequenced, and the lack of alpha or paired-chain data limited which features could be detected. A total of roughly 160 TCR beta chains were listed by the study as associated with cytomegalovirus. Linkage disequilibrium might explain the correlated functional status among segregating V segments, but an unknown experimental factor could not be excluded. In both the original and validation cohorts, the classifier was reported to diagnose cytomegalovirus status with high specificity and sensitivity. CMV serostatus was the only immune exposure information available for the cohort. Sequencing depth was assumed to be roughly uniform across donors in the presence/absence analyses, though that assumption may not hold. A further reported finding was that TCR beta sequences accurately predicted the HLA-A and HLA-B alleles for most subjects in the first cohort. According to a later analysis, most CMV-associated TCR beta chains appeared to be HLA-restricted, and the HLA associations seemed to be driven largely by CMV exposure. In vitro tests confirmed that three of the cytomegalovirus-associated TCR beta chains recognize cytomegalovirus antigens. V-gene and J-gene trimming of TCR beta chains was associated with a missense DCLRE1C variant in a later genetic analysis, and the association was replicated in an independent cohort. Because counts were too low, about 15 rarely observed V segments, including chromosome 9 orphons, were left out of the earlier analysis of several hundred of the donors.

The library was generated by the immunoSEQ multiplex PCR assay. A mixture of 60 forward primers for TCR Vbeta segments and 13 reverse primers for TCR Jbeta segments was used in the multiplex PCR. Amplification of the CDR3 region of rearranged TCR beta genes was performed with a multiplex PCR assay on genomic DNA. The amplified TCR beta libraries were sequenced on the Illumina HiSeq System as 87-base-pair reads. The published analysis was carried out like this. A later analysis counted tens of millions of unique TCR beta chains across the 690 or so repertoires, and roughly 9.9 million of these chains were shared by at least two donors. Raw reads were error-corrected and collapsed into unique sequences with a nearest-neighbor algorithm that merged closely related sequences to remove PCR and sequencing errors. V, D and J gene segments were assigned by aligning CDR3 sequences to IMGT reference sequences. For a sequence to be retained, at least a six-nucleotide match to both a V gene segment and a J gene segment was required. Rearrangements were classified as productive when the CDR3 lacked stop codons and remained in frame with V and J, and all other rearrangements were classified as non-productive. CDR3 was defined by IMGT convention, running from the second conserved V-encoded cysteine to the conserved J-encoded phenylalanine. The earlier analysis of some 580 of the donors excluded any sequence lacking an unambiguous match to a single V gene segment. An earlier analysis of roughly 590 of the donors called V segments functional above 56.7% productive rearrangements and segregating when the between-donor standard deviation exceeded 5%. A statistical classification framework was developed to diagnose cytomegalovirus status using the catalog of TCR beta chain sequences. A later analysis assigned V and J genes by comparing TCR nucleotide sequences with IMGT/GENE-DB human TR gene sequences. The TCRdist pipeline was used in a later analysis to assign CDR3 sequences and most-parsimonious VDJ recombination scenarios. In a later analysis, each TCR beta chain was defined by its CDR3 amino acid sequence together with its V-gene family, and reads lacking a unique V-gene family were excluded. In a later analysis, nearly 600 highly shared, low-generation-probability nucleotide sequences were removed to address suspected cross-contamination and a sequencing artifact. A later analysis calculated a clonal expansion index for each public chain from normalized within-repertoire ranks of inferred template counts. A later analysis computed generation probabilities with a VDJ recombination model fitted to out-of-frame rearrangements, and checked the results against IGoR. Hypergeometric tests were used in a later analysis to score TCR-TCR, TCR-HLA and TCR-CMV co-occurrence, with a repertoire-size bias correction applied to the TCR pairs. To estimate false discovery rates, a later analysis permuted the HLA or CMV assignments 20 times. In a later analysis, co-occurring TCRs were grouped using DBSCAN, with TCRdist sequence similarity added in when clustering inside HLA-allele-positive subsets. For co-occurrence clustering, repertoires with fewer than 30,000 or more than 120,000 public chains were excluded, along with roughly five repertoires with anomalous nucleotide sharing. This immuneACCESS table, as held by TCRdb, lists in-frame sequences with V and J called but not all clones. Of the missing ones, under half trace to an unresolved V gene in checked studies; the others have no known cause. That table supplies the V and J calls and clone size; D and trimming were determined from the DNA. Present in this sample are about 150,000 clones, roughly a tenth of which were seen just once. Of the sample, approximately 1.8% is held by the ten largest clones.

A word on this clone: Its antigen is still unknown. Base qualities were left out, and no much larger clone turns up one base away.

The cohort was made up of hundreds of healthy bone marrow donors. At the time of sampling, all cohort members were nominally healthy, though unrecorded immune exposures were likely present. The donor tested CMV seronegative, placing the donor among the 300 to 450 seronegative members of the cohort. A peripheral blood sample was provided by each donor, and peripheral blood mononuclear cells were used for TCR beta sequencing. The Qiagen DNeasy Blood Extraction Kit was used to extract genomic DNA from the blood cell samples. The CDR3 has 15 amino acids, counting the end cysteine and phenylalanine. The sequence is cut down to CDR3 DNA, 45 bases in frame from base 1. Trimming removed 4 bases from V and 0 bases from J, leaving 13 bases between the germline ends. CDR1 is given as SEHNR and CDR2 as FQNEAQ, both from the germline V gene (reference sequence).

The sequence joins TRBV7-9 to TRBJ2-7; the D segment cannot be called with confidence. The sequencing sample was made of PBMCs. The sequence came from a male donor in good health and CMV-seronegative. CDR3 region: CASSSDILISYEQYF. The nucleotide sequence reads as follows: TGTGCCAGCAGCTCAGACATACTGATCTCCTACGAGCAGTACTTC.